Below, 24 T cell receptor beta chains from the same sample are listed, as sequenced in a study of regulatory T cells in long-lasting Graves disease. The TCR beta library used iRepertoire HTBI primers with Arm-PCR amplification of CDR3. TCRdb redid the calling of the multiplex PCR reads with MiXCR, one entry per CDR3 protein. The profile shows over 350,000 distinct CDR3 sequences, roughly 15% of them singletons. The time point: newly diagnosed GD, antithyroid drugs for less than 3 months. Preparation of the TCR library used RNA extracted from PBMCs. This sample was shared with a second study, whose subject was T cells in Graves' hyperthyroidism and ophthalmopathy.

The material was peripheral blood mononuclear cells (PBMCs), obtained at new diagnosis, from a patient treated with antithyroid drugs. The source is a woman aged 45-65 years with Graves disease.

The V and J genes are TRBV20-1 and TRBJ2-1, with D perhaps assigned TRBD1 or TRBD2 (5 bases each). This CDR3 is 12 amino acids long. CDR1 is DFQATT and CDR2 is SNEGSKA in the germline V gene (reference sequence). Deletions cut 3 bases from V and 8 bases from J, with 11 bases between. The CDR3 DNA is TGCAGTGCTAGGGGGCTAGCCTATGAGCAGTTCTTC. This gives the protein CSARGLAYEQFF.

This clonotype has more than one count but fewer than ten. In nucleotides, the CDR3 is TGCAGTGCCAGACCCCCGACGGGGAGAGGGAGCGGGGCTTACTACGAGCAGTACTTC. Amino acid sequence: CSARPPTGRGSGAYYEQYF. V usage is TRBV20-1 and J usage is TRBJ2-7, with 7 bases lining up with TRBD2. The CDR3 is made up of 19 amino acids. V was pared by 6 bases and J by 3 bases, with 26 bases of the junction left unmatched. CDR1 is DFQATT and CDR2 is SNEGSKA in the germline V gene (reference sequence).

A remark on this clonotype: Being one base from a much bigger clone, this may be a read error. The V gene is TRBV5-1, the J gene TRBJ1-1; a weak D match, TRBD1 (6 bases). V gave up 3 bases and J gave up 6 bases, with 9 bases separating them. Germline V lookup: CDR1 SGHRS, CDR2 YFSETQ. This CDR3 contains 12 residues. CDR3 nucleotides: TGCGCCAGCAGCTCGAGGGGGGCTGAAGCTTTCTTT. Translated: CASSSRGAEAFF.

This clonotype was observed at least ten times. The DNA of the CDR3 is TGTGCCAGCAGTGGATGGGGGACTAGCGGCGACAATGAGCAGTTCTTC. This sequence encodes CASSGWGTSGDNEQFF. This chain uses TRBV6-1 with TRBJ2-1, with 11 bases fitting TRBD2. This CDR3 spans 16 amino acids. Germline CDR1 MNHNS, CDR2 SASEGT. J gave up 5 bases and V 4 bases, and 7 bases lay outside the gene matches.

Details on this clonotype: A read error may explain this, as a much larger clone is one base away. The genes are TRBV28 and TRBJ2-7; D is unclear. The CDR3 is 12 amino acids. CDR1 is MDHEN, CDR2 SYDVKM, per germline. The CDR3 here is CASSFLVYERYF. The CDR3 coding sequence is TGTGCCAGCAGTTTTTTGGTCTACGAGCGGTACTTC.

The V and J genes are TRBV7-2 and TRBJ2-2; 7 positions agree with TRBD2. Germline-derived CDR1 and CDR2 are SGHTA and FQGNSA. Trimming cost V 5 bases and J 2 bases; bases outside gene matches: 5. This CDR3 comprises 15 residues. The CDR3 loop reads CASSIRLANTGELFF. CDR3 DNA: TGTGCCAGCAGCATCCGACTAGCAAACACCGGGGAGCTGTTTTTT.

In this sample, this clonotype turned up a few times. The CDR3 reads CASSFRDFHPSYNEQFF. CDR3 DNA: TGTGCCAGCAGTTTCCGGGACTTTCACCCCTCCTACAATGAGCAGTTCTTC. V and J are TRBV27 and TRBJ2-1, with D perhaps matching TRBD2 (6 bases). Trimming removed 3 bases from V and 0 bases from J, with 15 bases in between. Germline CDR1 is MNHEY and CDR2 is SMNVEV (reference sequence). The length of the CDR3 is 17 residues.

For the CDR3, the DNA is TGCGCCAGCAGCCAGTCCCTAGCGGGAGGGCTGAACTACGAGCAGTACTTC. This translates into CASSQSLAGGLNYEQYF. The rearrangement links TRBV4-1 to TRBJ2-7, with 12 bases lining up with TRBD2. This CDR3 region has 17 residues. V gave up 3 bases and J gave up 3 bases; unmatched junction bases: 9. Germline lookup yields CDR1 MGHRA and CDR2 YSYEKL.

This clonotype was recorded many times. The chain has TRBV5-1 and TRBJ1-1, with a tentative D call TRBD1 (5 bases). The CDR3 loop spans 14 amino acids. Trimming pared 4 bases from V and 4 bases from J, leaving 14 bases between. The germline gives CDR1 SGHRS, CDR2 YFSETQ. CDR3 sequence reads: CASSLGDTGTEAFF. The CDR3 DNA follows: TGCGCCAGCAGCCTAGGGGATACGGGCACTGAAGCTTTCTTT.

In its sample, this clonotype was seen a few times. The V call is TRBV10-3, the J call TRBJ2-7; a possible D gene is TRBD1 (5 bases). Germline-derived CDR1 and CDR2 are ENHRY and SYGVKD. The CDR3 runs 13 residues. V lost 8 bases, J lost 0 bases, and 11 bases lay in between. In nucleotides, the CDR3 is TGTGCCATCGGCCCCAGGGACTCCTACGAGCAGTACTTC. It is translated as CAIGPRDSYEQYF.

This clonotype occurred many times. The rearrangement links TRBV3-1 to TRBJ1-1; D ambiguous. In germline, CDR1 is LGHDT, CDR2 YNNKEL (reference sequence). This CDR3 has 13 amino acids. V shed 1 base and J shed 0 bases, with 3 bases lying between them. In nucleotides, the CDR3 is TGTGCCAGCAGCCAAGCTGTGAACACTGAAGCTTTCTTT. This codes for CASSQAVNTEAFF.

V and J are TRBV11-2 and TRBJ2-7; possibly TRBD1 or TRBD2 for D (5 bases each). Trimming removed 1 base from V and 3 bases from J, with 13 bases in between. Per the germline V gene, CDR1 is SGHAT and CDR2 is FQNNGV. This CDR3 contains 15 residues. In nucleotides, the CDR3 is TGTGCCAGCAGCTTAGGAGCCGGGACGAGCTACGAGCAGTACTTC. Translating gives CASSLGAGTSYEQYF.

In this sample, this clonotype turned up many times. The gene calls are TRBV27 and TRBJ2-2; TRBD2 matches at 8 bases. The V and J ends lost 8 bases and 4 bases, in that order; junction bases with no gene match: 9. Per germline, CDR1 MNHEY and CDR2 SMNVEV (reference sequence). The CDR3 is made up of 15 amino acids. In nucleotides, the CDR3 is TGTGCCAGCCGGCAGAGCGGGAGTCTCACCGGGGAGCTGTTTTTT. It translates to CASRQSGSLTGELFF.

This clonotype was counted only a few times. The genes are TRBV6-5 and TRBJ1-5; no reliable D call. The CDR3 consists of 15 residues. Trimming cost V 0 bases and J 0 bases, with 6 bases left between them. Germline V gene lookup returns CDR1 MNHEY and CDR2 SVGAGI. In DNA form, the CDR3 reads TGTGCCAGCAGTTACTCGTGGGATAGCAATCAGCCCCAGCATTTT. Its protein is CASSYSWDSNQPQHF.

This clonotype was picked up a small number of times. This sequence joins TRBV5-1 and TRBJ1-3; TRBD1 agrees at 8 bases. From germline, CDR1 is SGHRS and CDR2 YFSETQ. The CDR3 has 14 residues. Losses at the gene ends were 3 bases for V and 5 bases for J; bases not matched to a gene: 4. CDR3 bases: TGCGCCAGCAGCTCCGGACAGGGAAGAAACACCATATATTTT. This codes for CASSSGQGRNTIYF.

This clonotype was seen ten or more times. The chain is built from TRBV2 and TRBJ1-6; D gene unclear. CDR3 length: 16 residues. Trimming left V 0 bases short and J 10 bases short, with 16 bases between. In germline, CDR1 is SNHLY, CDR2 FYNNEI. In DNA form, the CDR3 reads TGTGCCAGCAGTGAAGCGCTTGGGGTTGTTAGCTCACCCCTCCACTTT. Its translation is CASSEALGVVSSPLHF.

This clonotype was counted at least ten times. This chain joins TRBV10-3 and TRBJ1-4; D unclear. CDR1 ENHRY and CDR2 SYGVKD come from the germline V gene. Trimming took off 6 bases at V and 8 bases at J, with 19 bases between the two ends. The CDR3 is made up of 15 amino acids. CDR3 in amino acids: CAISDAETPSEKLFF. In DNA form, the CDR3 reads TGTGCCATCAGCGATGCTGAGACACCCTCCGAAAAACTGTTTTTT.

In this sample, this clonotype turned up a few times. This may come from a read error, since a much larger clone is one base off. J is TRBJ2-3 and V is TRBV2; the match to TRBD1 covers 12 bases. Germline CDR1 SNHLY, CDR2 FYNNEI. There are 16 residues in the CDR3. The CDR3 region has the DNA TGTGCCGGCAGTGAACCGGGACAGGGGGCGTCGGATACGCAGTATTTT. It is translated as CAGSEPGQGASDTQYF. The complete variable domain, with remaining parts taken from reference TRBV2 and TRBJ2-3, reads EPEVTQTPSHQVTQMGQEVILRCVPISNHLYFYWYRQILGQKVEFLVSFYNNEISEKSEIFDDQFSVERPDGSNFTLKIRSTKLEDSAMYFCAGSEPGQGASDTQYFGPGTRLTVL.

This clonotype was recorded many times. DNA of the CDR3: TGTGCCATCTCGTGGGGCACCGGGGAGCTGTTTTTT. Its translation is CAISWGTGELFF. This sequence joins TRBV12-3 or TRBV12-4 and TRBJ2-2; D not resolved. There are 12 residues in the CDR3. Trimming removed 10 bases at V and 4 bases at J, with 10 bases between.

The chain uses TRBV3-1 and TRBJ2-1; D might be TRBD2 (6 bases). This CDR3 contains 17 residues. The V gene lost 0 bases and the J gene lost 4 bases, with 16 bases spanning the gap. Germline V gives CDR1 LGHDT, CDR2 YNNKEL (reference sequence). CDR3 sequence: CASSQEVSAGLYNEQFF. The CDR3 region has the DNA TGTGCCAGCAGCCAAGAGGTTTCGGCGGGACTTTACAATGAGCAGTTCTTC.

The rearrangement links TRBV27 to TRBJ1-5, with TRBD1 as a possible D gene (6 bases). CDR1 MNHEY and CDR2 SMNVEV come from the germline V gene (reference sequence). The CDR3 consists of 19 residues. Trimming removed 5 bases from V and 0 bases from J, with 23 bases in between. The CDR3: CASSPLIWPGEYSNQPQHF. Written as DNA, the CDR3 is TGTGCCAGCAGTCCCCTTATTTGGCCAGGGGAATATAGCAATCAGCCCCAGCATTTT.

At least ten counts were recorded for this clonotype. The CDR3: CASSPTRLADTQYF. The CDR3 bases are TGTGCCAGCAGCCCAACTAGATTAGCAGATACGCAGTATTTT. V and J are TRBV3-1 and TRBJ2-3; D is possibly TRBD2 (5 bases). The ends were cut back, 4 bases at V and 4 bases at J, with 12 bases in the middle. Germline V gene sequence: CDR1 LGHDT, CDR2 YNNKEL (reference sequence). CDR3 length: 14 amino acids.

Comments on this clonotype: At one boundary the junction diverges from the germline segment, which might be a read error. The V gene is TRBV14, the J gene TRBJ2-3; D not certain. Germline values: CDR1 SGHDN, CDR2 FVKESK. This CDR3 contains 14 residues. CDR3 sequence reads: CASSQIQSTDMQYF. Written as DNA, the CDR3 is TGTGCCAGCAGCCAAATCCAAAGCACAGATATGCAGTATTTT.

This clonotype was counted a few times. The genes are TRBV9 and TRBJ2-1; 12 bases line up with TRBD2. The CDR3 is 17 amino acids. Trimming took 2 bases from V and 5 from J; bases not matched to a gene: 8. CDR1 is SGDLS and CDR2 is YYNGEE in the germline V gene. The CDR3 sequence: CASSVRDWTSGNNEQFF. In nucleotides, the CDR3 is TGTGCCAGCAGCGTCCGAGACTGGACTAGCGGGAACAATGAGCAGTTCTTC.